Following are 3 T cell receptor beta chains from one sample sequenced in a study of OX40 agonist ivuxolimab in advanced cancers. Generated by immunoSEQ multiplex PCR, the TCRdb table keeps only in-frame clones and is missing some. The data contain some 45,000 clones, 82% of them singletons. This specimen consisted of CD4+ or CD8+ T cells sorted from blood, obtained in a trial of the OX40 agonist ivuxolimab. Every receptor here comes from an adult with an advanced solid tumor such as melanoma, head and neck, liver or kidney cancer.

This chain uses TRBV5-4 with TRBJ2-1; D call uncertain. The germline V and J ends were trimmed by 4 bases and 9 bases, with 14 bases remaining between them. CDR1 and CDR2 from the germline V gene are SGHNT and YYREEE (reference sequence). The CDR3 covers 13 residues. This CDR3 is CASSPSGNFEQFF. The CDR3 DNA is TGTGCCAGCAGCCCCAGTGGGAATTTTGAGCAGTTCTTC. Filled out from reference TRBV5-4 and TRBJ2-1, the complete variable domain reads ETGVTQSPTHLIKTRGQQVTLRCSSQSGHNTVSWYQQALGQGPQFIFQYYREEENGRGNFPPRFSGLQFPNYSSELNVNALELDDSALYLCASSPSGNFEQFFGPGTRLTVL.

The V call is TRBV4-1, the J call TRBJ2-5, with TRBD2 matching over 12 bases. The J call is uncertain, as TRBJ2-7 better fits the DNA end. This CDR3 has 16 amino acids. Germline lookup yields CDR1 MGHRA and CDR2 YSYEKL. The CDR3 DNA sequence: TGCGCCAGCAGCCAAGTTACTAGCGGGGGGACCTACGAGCAGTACTTC. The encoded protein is CASSQVTSGGTYEQYF.

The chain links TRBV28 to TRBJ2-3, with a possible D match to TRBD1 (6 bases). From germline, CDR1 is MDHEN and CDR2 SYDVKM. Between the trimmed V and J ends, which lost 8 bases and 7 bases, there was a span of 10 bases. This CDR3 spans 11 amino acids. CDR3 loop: CASLRGNTQYF. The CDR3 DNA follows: TGTGCCAGCCTTAGGGGGAATACGCAGTATTTT.